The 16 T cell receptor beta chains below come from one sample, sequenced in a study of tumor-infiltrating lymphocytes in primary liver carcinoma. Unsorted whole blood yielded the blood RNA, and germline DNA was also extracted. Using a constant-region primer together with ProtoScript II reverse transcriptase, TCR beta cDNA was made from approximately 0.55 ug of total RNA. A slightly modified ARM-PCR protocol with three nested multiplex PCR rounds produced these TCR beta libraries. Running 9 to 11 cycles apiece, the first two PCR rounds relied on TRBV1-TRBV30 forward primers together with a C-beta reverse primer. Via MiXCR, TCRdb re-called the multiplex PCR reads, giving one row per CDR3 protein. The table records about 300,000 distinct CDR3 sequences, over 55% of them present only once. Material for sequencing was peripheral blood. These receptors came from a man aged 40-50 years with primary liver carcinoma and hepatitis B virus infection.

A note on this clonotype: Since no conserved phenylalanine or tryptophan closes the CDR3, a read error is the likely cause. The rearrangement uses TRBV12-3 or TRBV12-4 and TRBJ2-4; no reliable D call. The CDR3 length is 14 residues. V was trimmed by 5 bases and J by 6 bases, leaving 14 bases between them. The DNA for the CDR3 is TGTGCCAGCAGTCCCATAGGTGAAGGAAACATTCAGTACCTC. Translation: CASSPIGEGNIQYL.

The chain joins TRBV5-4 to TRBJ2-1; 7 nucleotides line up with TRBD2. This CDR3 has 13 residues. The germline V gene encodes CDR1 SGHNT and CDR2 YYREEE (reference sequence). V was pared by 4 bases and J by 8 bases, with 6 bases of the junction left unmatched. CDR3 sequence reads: CASSVKRDHEQFF. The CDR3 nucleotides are TGTGCCAGCAGCGTAAAGCGGGACCATGAGCAGTTCTTC.

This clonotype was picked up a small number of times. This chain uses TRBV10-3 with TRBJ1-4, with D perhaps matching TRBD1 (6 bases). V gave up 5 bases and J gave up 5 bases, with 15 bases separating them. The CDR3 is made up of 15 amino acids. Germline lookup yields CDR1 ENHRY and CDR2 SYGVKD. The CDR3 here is CAISPSGQQNEKLFF. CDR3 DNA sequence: TGTGCCATCAGTCCGTCTGGACAGCAAAATGAAAAACTGTTTTTT.

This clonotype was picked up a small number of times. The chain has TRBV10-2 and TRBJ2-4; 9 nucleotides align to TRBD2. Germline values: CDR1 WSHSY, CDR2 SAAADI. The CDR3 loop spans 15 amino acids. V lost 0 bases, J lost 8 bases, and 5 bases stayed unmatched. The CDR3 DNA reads TGCGCCAGCAGTGAGTCGCCAGGCGGGGGGGACATTCAGTACTTC. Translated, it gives CASSESPGGGDIQYF.

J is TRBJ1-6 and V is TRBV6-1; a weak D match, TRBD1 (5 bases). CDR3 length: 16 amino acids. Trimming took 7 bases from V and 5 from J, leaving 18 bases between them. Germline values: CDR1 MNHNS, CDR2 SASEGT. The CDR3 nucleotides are TGTGCCAGCACCCTAGAGGGGCAGGTCAATAATTCACCCCTCCACTTT. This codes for CASTLEGQVNNSPLHF.

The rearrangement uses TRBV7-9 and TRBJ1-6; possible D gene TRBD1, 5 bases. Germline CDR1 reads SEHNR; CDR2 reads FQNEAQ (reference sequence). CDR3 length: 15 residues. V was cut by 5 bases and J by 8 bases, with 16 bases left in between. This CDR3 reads CASSQGANKHSPLHF. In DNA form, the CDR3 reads TGTGCCAGCAGCCAAGGGGCAAACAAGCATTCACCCCTCCACTTT.

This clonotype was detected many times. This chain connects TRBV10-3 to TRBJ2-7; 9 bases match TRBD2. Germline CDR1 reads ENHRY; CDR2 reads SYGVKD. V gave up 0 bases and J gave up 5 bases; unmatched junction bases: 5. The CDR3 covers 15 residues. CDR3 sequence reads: CAISESASGIDEQYF. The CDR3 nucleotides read TGTGCCATCAGTGAGTCGGCTAGCGGGATCGACGAGCAGTACTTC.

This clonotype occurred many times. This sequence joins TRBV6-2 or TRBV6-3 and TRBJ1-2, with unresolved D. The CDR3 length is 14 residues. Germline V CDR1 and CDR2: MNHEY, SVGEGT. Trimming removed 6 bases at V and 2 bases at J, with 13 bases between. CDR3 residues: CASSSGPMNYGYTF. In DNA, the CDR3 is TGTGCCAGCAGCTCCGGACCAATGAACTATGGCTACACCTTC.

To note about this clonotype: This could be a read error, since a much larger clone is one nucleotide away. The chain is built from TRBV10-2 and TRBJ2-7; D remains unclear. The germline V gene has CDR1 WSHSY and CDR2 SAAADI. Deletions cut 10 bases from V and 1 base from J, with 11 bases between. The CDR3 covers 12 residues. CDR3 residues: CANKAASYEQYF. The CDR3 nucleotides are TGCGCCAACAAGGCGGCGTCCTACGAGCAGTACTTC.

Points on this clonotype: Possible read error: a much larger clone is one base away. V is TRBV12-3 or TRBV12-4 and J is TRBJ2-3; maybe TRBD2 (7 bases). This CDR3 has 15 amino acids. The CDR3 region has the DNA TGTTCCAGCAGTTTTTCGGGGGGCGGCACAGATACGCAGTATTTT. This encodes CSSSFSGGGTDTQYF.

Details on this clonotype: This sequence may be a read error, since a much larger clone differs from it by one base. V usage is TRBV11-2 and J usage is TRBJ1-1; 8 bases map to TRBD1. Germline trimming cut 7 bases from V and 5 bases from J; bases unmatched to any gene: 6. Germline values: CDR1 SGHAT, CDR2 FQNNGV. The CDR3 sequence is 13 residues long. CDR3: CASNSDRGTEAFF. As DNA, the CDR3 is TGTGCCAGCAACTCTGACAGGGGAACTGAAGCTTTCTTT. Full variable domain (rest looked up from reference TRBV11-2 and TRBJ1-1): EAGVAQSPRYKIIEKRQSVAFWCNPISGHATLYWYQQILGQGPKLLIQFQNNGVVDDSQLPKDRFSAERLKGVDSTLKIQPAKLEDSAVYLCASNSDRGTEAFFGQGTRLTVV.

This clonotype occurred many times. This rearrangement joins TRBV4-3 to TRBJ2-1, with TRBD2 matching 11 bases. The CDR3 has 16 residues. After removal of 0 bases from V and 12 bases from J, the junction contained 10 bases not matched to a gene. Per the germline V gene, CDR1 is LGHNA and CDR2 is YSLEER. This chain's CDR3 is CASSQEPRLAGLGQFF. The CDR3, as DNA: TGCGCCAGCAGCCAAGAGCCCCGACTAGCGGGATTAGGGCAGTTCTTC.

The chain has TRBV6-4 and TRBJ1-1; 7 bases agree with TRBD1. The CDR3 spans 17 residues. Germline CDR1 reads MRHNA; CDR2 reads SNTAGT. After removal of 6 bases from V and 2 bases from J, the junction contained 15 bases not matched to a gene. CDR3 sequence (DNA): TGTGCCAGCAGCATACCGGGACAGAACCTGCCAAACACTGAAGCTTTCTTT. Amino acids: CASSIPGQNLPNTEAFF.

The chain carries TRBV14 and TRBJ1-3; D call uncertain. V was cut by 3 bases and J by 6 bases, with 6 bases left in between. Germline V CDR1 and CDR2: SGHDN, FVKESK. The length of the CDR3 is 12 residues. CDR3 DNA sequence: TGTGCCAGCAGCCATTCGACAAACACCATATATTTT. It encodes CASSHSTNTIYF.

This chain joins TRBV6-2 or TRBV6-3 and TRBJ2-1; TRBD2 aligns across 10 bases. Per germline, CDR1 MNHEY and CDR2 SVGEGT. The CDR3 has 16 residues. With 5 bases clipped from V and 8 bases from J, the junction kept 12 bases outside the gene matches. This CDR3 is CASSPSRTSGDYEQFF. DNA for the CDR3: TGTGCCAGCAGTCCCAGTCGGACTAGCGGCGACTATGAGCAGTTCTTC.

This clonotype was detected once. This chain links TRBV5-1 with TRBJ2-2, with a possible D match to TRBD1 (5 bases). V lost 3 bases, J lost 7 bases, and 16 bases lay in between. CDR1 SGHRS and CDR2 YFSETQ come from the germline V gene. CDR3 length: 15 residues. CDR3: CASSWVQGDSGELFF. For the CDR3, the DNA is TGCGCCAGCAGCTGGGTCCAGGGTGACAGCGGGGAGCTGTTTTTT.